Sequencing of this T cell receptor (beta chain) was carried out in a study of human T cells and chemical hapten exposure. This clonotype was counted only a few times. Trimming removed 3 bases from V and 7 bases from J; junction bases left unmatched: 12. The CDR3 sequence is 16 residues long. One entry per CDR3 protein results from TCRdb running MiXCR on the RACE reads. Found here are more than 250,000 distinct CDR3 sequences, 7.5% to 10% of them singletons; the top ten hold 2% to 3%. Indicated time point: pre-sensitization, week 0. The treatment denotes: therapeutic diphenylcyclopropenone sensitization with weekly scalp DPC. Researchers extracted total RNA from unfractionated whole blood.

The gene calls are TRBV12-3 or TRBV12-4 and TRBJ2-3; 8 bases fit TRBD2. Sequencing was performed on whole blood, taken in connection with sensitization to the hapten diphenylcyclopropenone (DPC). This clonotype was obtained from a woman aged 40 to 50 with alopecia areata. Some clones in this sample may be carry-over from other donors' samples. For the CDR3, the DNA is TGTGCCAGCAGTTTTCGGGGGGGCTCAACGCCTAATACGCAGTATTTT. This codes for CASSFRGGSTPNTQYF.